The clone carrying this T cell receptor beta chain has a single count. This entry is derived from a study of blood T cell repertoires in COVID-19. For the study at large: Samples taken during acute and convalescent COVID-19 were collected in the United States, Italy and Spain. From T cells, B-cell-depleted T cells, or PBMCs came the material, which was cDNA or gDNA.

Germline assignment: CDR1 MDHEN and CDR2 SYDVKM. V dropped 11 bases and J dropped 10; count of bases not matched to a gene: 13. CDR3 length equals 12 residues. Original processing methods: Nucleated cell number was recorded as an estimate derived from reference gene primer amplification. Generated by immunoSEQ multiplex PCR, the TCRdb table keeps only in-frame clones and is missing some. The V and J calls and clone size are taken from that table; D and trimming were inferred from the DNA. The table has tens of thousands of clones, less than 85% seen once; the top ten hold 15% to 20%. J is TRBJ1-1 and V is TRBV28; 7 nucleotides line up with TRBD1. The sequenced sample was peripheral blood. The clonotype originates from a man in his 70s with active or convalescent COVID-19. CDR3 nucleotides: TGTGCCTGTCAGGACAGGTCAGGAGGAGCTTTCTTT. Its translation is CACQDRSGGAFF.